This T cell receptor (beta chain) was profiled in a study of cytotoxic CD8 clonotypes in ibrutinib-treated CLL. Overall study findings and caveats: While tracking circulating CD8+ T-cell counts, baseline clonality exceeded that of age-matched healthy donors. Upon ibrutinib response clonality rose, and upon progression it fell back toward baseline.

To note about this clone: What it binds is not known.

TCRdb's copy holds only in-frame clones and misses some; the assay was immunoSEQ multiplex PCR. The sample records some 140,000 clones, around 93% being singletons. Trimming stripped 6 bases from V and 0 bases from J, with 7 bases between. CDR3 length: 13 amino acids. Germline CDR1 SGHNT, CDR2 YENEEA. This TCR was sampled from a human donor with chronic lymphocytic leukemia. V is TRBV11-3 and J is TRBJ2-3; D is ambiguous. Sequences were derived from PBMCs, sampled after 12 months of ibrutinib treatment. The CDR3, as DNA: TGTGCCAGCAGTGACATTAGCACAGATACGCAGTATTTT. Residues: CASSDISTDTQYF.